The rows below give T cell receptor beta chains drawn from one sample of a study of CD8 T cells in ankylosing spondylitis. TCRdb redid the calling of the 5' RACE reads with MiXCR, one entry per CDR3 protein. The sample contains roughly 440,000 distinct CDR3 sequences, about a sixth of which appear only once. The sample comprised blood, either unsorted or a sorted T cell fraction (not recorded which). The receptor source for this set is a male donor with ankylosing spondylitis. The CDR3 runs from the conserved cysteine through the conserved F or W. D genes are given only for firm matches. Rows give clone size only sometimes, using once, few, many, or a class for an expanded clone.

- | TRBJ2-5 | - | TRBV10-3 | CAIRGTTETQYF | TGTGCCATCAGAGGGACGACAGAGACCCAGTACTTC
few | TRBJ1-2 | - | TRBV20-1 | CSARGTATEGYTF | TGCAGTGCTAGAGGGACTGCGACGGAGGGCTACACCTTC
few | TRBJ1-1 | TRBD1 | TRBV12-3/TRBV12-4 | CASSRLGTVDTEAFF | TGTGCCAGCAGCCGTTTGGGGACAGTCGACACTGAAGCTTTCTTT
- | TRBJ1-4 | - | TRBV21-1 | CASSKSGGAPNEKLFF | TGTGCCAGCAGCAAATCGGGGGGGGCGCCTAATGAAAAACTGTTTTTT
- | TRBJ1-1 | - | TRBV6-5 | CASSYERGAEAFF | TGTGCCAGCAGTTACGAGAGAGGAGCTGAAGCTTTCTTT
few | TRBJ2-3 | TRBD2 | TRBV3-1 | CASSQDKLAGGPTDTQYF | TGTGCCAGCAGCCAAGATAAACTAGCGGGAGGGCCGACAGATACGCAGTATTTT
- | TRBJ2-2 | TRBD1 | TRBV7-9 | CASSKSRDRDTGELFF | TGTGCCAGCAGCAAAAGCCGGGACAGGGACACCGGGGAGCTGTTTTTT
- | TRBJ2-2 | - | TRBV27 | CASSHSWNTGELFF | TGTGCCAGCAGTCATAGTTGGAACACCGGGGAGCTGTTTTTT
- | TRBJ1-4 | TRBD1 | TRBV12-3/TRBV12-4 | CASSFTTGGEKLFF | TGTGCCAGCAGTTTTACGACAGGGGGTGAAAAACTGTTTTTT
- | TRBJ1-4 | - | TRBV4-1 | CASSQDGGGEKLFF | TGCGCCAGCAGCCAGGACGGCGGGGGGGAAAAACTGTTTTTT
many | TRBJ2-3 | TRBD2 | TRBV12-3/TRBV12-4 | CASSLAGAGGMTDTQYF | TGTGCCAGCAGTTTAGCGGGAGCGGGAGGGATGACAGATACGCAGTATTTT
few | TRBJ2-2 | - | TRBV20-1 | CSAARGAGELFF | TGCAGTGCCGCTAGGGGGGCCGGGGAGCTGTTTTTT
many | TRBJ2-1 | TRBD1 | TRBV12-3/TRBV12-4 | CASSPRTGWNEQFF | TGTGCCAGCAGTCCCAGGACAGGGTGGAATGAGCAGTTCTTC
- | TRBJ2-3 | TRBD1 | TRBV9 | CASSVRDRVEDTQYF | TGTGCCAGCAGCGTCCGGGACAGGGTTGAAGATACGCAGTATTTT
few | TRBJ2-3 | TRBD2 | TRBV12-3/TRBV12-4 | CASSLGPGRADTQYF | TGTGCCAGCAGTCTGGGGCCAGGGAGGGCAGATACGCAGTATTTT
- | TRBJ1-3 | - | TRBV20-1 | CSARPQRGPGNTIYF | TGCAGTGCTAGACCACAGCGGGGCCCTGGAAACACCATATATTTT
many | TRBJ2-1 | TRBD2 | TRBV12-3/TRBV12-4 | CASRTSGRRYNEQFF | TGTGCCAGCAGGACTAGCGGGAGGAGGTACAATGAGCAGTTCTTC
few | TRBJ1-5 | - | TRBV6-2/TRBV6-3 | CASSYGGLPGNQPQHF | TGTGCCAGCAGTTACGGGGGGTTACCAGGCAATCAGCCCCAGCATTTT
- | TRBJ1-2 | TRBD1 | TRBV5-1 | CASSSETGGVYGYTF | TGCGCCAGCAGCTCAGAGACAGGGGGCGTCTATGGCTACACCTTC
few | TRBJ2-2 | TRBD2 | TRBV20-1 | CSARDRGGLNTGELFF | TGCAGTGCTAGAGATCGCGGGGGGCTGAACACCGGGGAGCTGTTTTTT
- | TRBJ2-2 | TRBD1 | TRBV20-1 | CSAGTGGFTGELFF | TGCAGTGCGGGCACAGGGGGCTTTACCGGGGAGCTGTTTTTT
many | TRBJ1-2 | - | TRBV12-3/TRBV12-4 | CASSLSGSLLYGYTF | TGTGCCAGCAGTTTGTCCGGGTCCCTTCTCTATGGCTACACCTTC
- | TRBJ1-5 | - | TRBV20-1 | CSAQDSNQPQHF | TGCAGTGCTCAAGACAGCAATCAGCCCCAGCATTTT
- | TRBJ1-6 | - | TRBV9 | CASSAGYRPLNNSPLHF | TGTGCCAGCAGCGCCGGTTACAGGCCGTTGAATAATTCACCCCTCCACTTT
- | TRBJ2-2 | - | TRBV7-3 | CASSLPQPGELFF | TGTGCCAGCAGCTTACCTCAGCCCGGGGAGCTGTTTTTT
few | TRBJ2-5 | - | TRBV2 | CASSVRSETQYF | TGTGCCAGCAGTGTAAGGTCAGAGACCCAGTACTTC
- | TRBJ1-5 | - | TRBV28 | CASSFLTSQPQHF | TGTGCCAGCAGTTTCTTGACAAGTCAGCCCCAGCATTTT
few | TRBJ1-1 | - | TRBV7-2 | CASSLTSTGTGSTEAFF | TGTGCCAGCAGCTTAACTTCAACAGGGACTGGGAGCACTGAAGCTTTCTTT
few | TRBJ2-1 | - | TRBV5-1 | CASGLGPANSYNEQFF | TGCGCCAGCGGTCTAGGCCCAGCGAACTCCTACAATGAGCAGTTCTTC
- | TRBJ2-5 | - | TRBV5-6 | CASSLVSVETQYF | TGTGCCAGCAGCTTAGTTAGTGTGGAGACCCAGTACTTC
few | TRBJ2-5 | TRBD1 | TRBV27 | CASSRQGKRGETQYF | TGTGCCAGCAGTAGACAGGGGAAGAGGGGAGAGACCCAGTACTTC
- | TRBJ1-2 | - | TRBV10-3 | CATRLRDVNYGYTF | TGTGCCACCCGCCTACGGGACGTTAACTATGGCTACACCTTC
- | TRBJ1-4 | - | TRBV30 | CAWSVHQDIGEKLFF | TGTGCCTGGAGTGTACATCAGGACATTGGCGAAAAACTGTTTTTT
- | TRBJ2-7 | TRBD1 | TRBV20-1 | CSARGWDREYEQYF | TGCAGTGCTAGAGGGTGGGACAGGGAGTACGAGCAGTACTTC
- | TRBJ2-7 | - | TRBV18 | CASSPPSGPPYEQYF | TGTGCCAGCTCACCGCCCTCGGGGCCCCCCTACGAGCAGTACTTC
- | TRBJ2-3 | - | TRBV3-1 | CASSQGTGHASTDTQYF | TGTGCCAGCAGCCAGGGAACGGGACATGCTAGCACAGATACGCAGTATTTT
many | TRBJ1-2 | - | TRBV27 | CASSPNGGTYGYTF | TGTGCCAGCAGCCCTAATGGGGGGACCTATGGCTACACCTTC
few | TRBJ1-4 | TRBD1 | TRBV5-1 | CASSRGTGINEKLFF | TGCGCCAGCAGCCGTGGGACAGGGATTAATGAAAAACTGTTTTTT
- | TRBJ1-1 | TRBD1 | TRBV29-1 | CRAGTGNTEAFF | TGCAGAGCCGGGACAGGGAACACTGAAGCTTTCTTT
- | TRBJ2-7 | - | TRBV2 | CASSEYGEQYF | TGTGCCAGCAGTGAGTACGGTGAGCAGTACTTC
- | TRBJ2-1 | - | TRBV30 | CAWSGQLYNEQFF | TGTGCCTGGAGTGGACAGCTCTACAATGAGCAGTTCTTC
- | TRBJ2-3 | TRBD1 | TRBV11-3 | CASSLLGQRRTDTQYF | TGTGCCAGCAGCTTATTGGGACAGAGACGCACAGATACGCAGTATTTT
- | TRBJ2-1 | TRBD2 | TRBV2 | CASSGLPSGNSYNEQFF | TGTGCCAGCAGTGGCCTACCTAGCGGGAACTCCTACAATGAGCAGTTCTTC
- | TRBJ2-6 | - | TRBV5-1 | CASTLGGANVLTF | TGCGCCAGCACACTGGGGGGGGCCAACGTCCTGACTTTC
few | TRBJ1-1 | - | TRBV25-1 | CASSRNDRVRGEAFF | TGTGCCAGCAGTCGAAACGACCGCGTGAGGGGTGAAGCTTTCTTT
- | TRBJ1-5 | TRBD1 | TRBV20-1 | CSASSLGQGGMRNQPQHF | TGCAGTGCTAGTTCCCTTGGACAGGGTGGCATGAGGAATCAGCCCCAGCATTTT
- | TRBJ2-4 | TRBD2 | TRBV2 | CASSDGGGADIQYF | TGTGCCAGCAGTGATGGGGGGGGAGCGGACATTCAGTACTTC
- | TRBJ2-3 | - | TRBV12-3/TRBV12-4 | CASSFGSGDYTQYF | TGTGCCAGCAGTTTTGGCTCGGGGGACTATACGCAGTATTTT
- | TRBJ1-5 | - | TRBV4-2 | CASSPLLSNQPQHF | TGTGCCAGCAGCCCTCTTCTGAGCAATCAGCCCCAGCATTTT
few | TRBJ2-7 | - | TRBV12-3/TRBV12-4 | CASSLKDGPYEQYF | TGTGCCAGCAGTCTAAAGGACGGACCCTACGAGCAGTACTTC
- | TRBJ1-5 | - | TRBV28 | CASRILGTTGNQPQHF | TGTGCCAGCAGAATCCTCGGGACTACAGGGAATCAGCCCCAGCATTTT
few | TRBJ2-5 | TRBD2 | TRBV20-1 | CSARTSPGGETQYF | TGCAGTGCTAGAACTAGCCCCGGGGGGGAGACCCAGTACTTC
few | TRBJ2-2 | - | TRBV27 | CASSLLGVTTGELFF | TGTGCCAGCAGTTTGCTGGGGGTTACCACCGGGGAGCTGTTTTTT
- | TRBJ2-2 | TRBD2 | TRBV6-2/TRBV6-3 | CASSYASGRVTGELFF | TGTGCCAGCAGTTATGCTAGCGGGAGGGTCACCGGGGAGCTGTTTTTT
few | TRBJ1-6 | - | TRBV30 | CAWSVASSYNSPLHF | TGTGCCTGGAGTGTCGCCAGCTCCTATAATTCACCCCTCCACTTT
many | TRBJ1-6 | TRBD1 | TRBV18 | CASSPHGQGQSPLHF | TGTGCCAGCTCACCACATGGACAGGGGCAGTCACCCCTCCACTTT
- | TRBJ2-5 | - | TRBV7-8 | CASSYGGREETQYF | TGTGCCAGCAGCTACGGGGGCCGTGAAGAGACCCAGTACTTC
- | TRBJ1-1 | - | TRBV7-8 | CASSFGRDTEAFF | TGTGCCAGCAGCTTCGGCAGGGACACTGAAGCTTTCTTT